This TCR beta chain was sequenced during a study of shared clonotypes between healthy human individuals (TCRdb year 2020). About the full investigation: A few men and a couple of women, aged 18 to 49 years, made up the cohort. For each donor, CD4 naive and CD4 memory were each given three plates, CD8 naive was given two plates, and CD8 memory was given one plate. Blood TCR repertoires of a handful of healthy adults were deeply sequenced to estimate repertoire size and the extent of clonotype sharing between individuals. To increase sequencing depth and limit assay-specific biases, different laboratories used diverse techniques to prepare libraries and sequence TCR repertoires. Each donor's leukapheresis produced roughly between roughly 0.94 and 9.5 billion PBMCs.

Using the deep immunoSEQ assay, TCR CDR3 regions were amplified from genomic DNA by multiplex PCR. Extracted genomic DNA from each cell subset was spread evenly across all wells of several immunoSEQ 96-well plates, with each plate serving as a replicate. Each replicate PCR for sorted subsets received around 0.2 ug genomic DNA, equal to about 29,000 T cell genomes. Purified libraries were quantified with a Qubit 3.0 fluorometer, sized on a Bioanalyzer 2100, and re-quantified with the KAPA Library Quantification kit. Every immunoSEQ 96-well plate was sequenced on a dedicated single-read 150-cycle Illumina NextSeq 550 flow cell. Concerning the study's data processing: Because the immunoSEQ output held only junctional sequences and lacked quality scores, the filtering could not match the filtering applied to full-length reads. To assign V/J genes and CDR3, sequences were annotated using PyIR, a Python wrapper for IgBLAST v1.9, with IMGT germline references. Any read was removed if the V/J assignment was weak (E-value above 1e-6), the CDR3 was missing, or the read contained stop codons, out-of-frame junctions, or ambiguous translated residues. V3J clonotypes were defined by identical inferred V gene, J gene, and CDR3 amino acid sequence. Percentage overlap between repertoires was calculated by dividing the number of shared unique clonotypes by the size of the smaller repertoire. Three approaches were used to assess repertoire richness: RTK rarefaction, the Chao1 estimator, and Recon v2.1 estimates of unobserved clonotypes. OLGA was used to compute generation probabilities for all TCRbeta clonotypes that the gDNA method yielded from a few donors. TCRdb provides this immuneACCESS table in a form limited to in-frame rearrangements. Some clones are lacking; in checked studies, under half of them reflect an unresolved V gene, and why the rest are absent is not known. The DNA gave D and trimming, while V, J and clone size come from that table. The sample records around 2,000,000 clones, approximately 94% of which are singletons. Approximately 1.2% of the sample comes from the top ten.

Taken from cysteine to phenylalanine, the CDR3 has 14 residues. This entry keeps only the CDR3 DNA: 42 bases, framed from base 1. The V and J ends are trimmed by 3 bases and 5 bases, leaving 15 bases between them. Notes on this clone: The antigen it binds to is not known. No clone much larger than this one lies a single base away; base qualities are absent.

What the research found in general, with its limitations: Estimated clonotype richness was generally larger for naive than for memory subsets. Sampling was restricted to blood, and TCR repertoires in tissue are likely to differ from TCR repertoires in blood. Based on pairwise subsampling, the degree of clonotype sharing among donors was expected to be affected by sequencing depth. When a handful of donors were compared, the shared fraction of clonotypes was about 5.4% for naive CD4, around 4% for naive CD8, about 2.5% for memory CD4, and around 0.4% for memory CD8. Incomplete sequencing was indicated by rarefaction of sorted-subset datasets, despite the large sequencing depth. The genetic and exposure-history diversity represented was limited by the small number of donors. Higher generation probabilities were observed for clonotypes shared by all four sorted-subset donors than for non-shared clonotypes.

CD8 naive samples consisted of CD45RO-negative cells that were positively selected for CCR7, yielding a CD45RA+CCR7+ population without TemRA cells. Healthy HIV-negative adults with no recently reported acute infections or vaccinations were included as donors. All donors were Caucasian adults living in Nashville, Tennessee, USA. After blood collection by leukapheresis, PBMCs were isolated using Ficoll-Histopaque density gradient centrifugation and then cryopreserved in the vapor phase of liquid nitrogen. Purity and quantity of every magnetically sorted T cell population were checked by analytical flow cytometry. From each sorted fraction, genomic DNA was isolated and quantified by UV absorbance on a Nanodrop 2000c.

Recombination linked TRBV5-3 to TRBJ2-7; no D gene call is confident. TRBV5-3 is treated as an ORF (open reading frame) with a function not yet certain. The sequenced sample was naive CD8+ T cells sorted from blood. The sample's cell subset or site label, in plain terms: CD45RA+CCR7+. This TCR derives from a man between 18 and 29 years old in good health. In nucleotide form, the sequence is TGTGCCAGAAGCTCTTGGGTAGGGCTACACGAGCAGTACTTC. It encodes CARSSWVGLHEQYF.